This entry concerns a single T cell receptor (beta chain). As yet, its antigen is unknown. Germline values: CDR1 SGHVS, CDR2 FQNEAQ. Trimming removed 2 bases at V and 0 bases at J, with 10 bases between. The length of the CDR3 is 15 residues. Repertoires were generated with immunoSEQ multiplex PCR, while TCRdb's copy carries only in-frame clones and drops some. Of about 40,000 clones in the sample, roughly 90% were seen once. These data come from a study of T cells in localized non-small cell lung cancer. Overall study results and limits: Tumor trailed uninvolved adjacent lung in T cell clonality, which peaked there.

This sequence originates from a woman aged 35-70 years with stage II lung adenocarcinoma. The V gene is TRBV7-8, the J gene TRBJ1-1, with unresolved D. The sequenced sample was PBMCs, obtained before any cancer treatment. CDR3 protein: CASSLSAGMNTEAFF. The CDR3, as DNA: TGTGCCAGCAGCTTATCAGCGGGCATGAACACTGAAGCTTTCTTT. The complete variable domain, with remaining parts taken from reference TRBV7-8 and TRBJ1-1, reads GAGVSQSPRYKVAKRGQDVALRCDPISGHVSLFWYQQALGQGPEFLTYFQNEAQLDKSGLPSDRFFAERPEGSVSTLKIQRTQQEDSAVYLCASSLSAGMNTEAFFGQGTRLTVV.